The entry below describes one T cell receptor beta chain. Its antigen is not identified. This entry is derived from a study of cytomegalovirus exposure and HLA in healthy donors. The wider study: The approximately 120 validation repertoires, a later analysis reported, used the same platform as the approximately 730 repertoires from the first cohort. General study findings and limits: Reported performance of the classifier showed diagnosis of cytomegalovirus status with high specificity and sensitivity.

The repertoire was sequenced with immunoSEQ multiplex PCR; TCRdb's copy has only in-frame clones and lacks some. The table has over 200,000 clones, around nine tenths seen once. The TCR comes from a woman in her late teens or twenties in good health and CMV-seronegative. The sequencing sample was made of PBMCs.

The CDR3 sequence: CASTAGGSGMSSYNEQFF. The DNA for the CDR3 is TGTGCCAGCACCGCGGGGGGCAGCGGCATGAGCTCCTACAATGAGCAGTTCTTC. This sequence joins TRBV27 and TRBJ2-1; 8 bases agree with TRBD2. Germline assignment: CDR1 MNHEY and CDR2 SMNVEV (reference sequence). This CDR3 has 18 amino acids. After removal of 7 bases from V and 0 bases from J, the junction contained 14 bases not matched to a gene.